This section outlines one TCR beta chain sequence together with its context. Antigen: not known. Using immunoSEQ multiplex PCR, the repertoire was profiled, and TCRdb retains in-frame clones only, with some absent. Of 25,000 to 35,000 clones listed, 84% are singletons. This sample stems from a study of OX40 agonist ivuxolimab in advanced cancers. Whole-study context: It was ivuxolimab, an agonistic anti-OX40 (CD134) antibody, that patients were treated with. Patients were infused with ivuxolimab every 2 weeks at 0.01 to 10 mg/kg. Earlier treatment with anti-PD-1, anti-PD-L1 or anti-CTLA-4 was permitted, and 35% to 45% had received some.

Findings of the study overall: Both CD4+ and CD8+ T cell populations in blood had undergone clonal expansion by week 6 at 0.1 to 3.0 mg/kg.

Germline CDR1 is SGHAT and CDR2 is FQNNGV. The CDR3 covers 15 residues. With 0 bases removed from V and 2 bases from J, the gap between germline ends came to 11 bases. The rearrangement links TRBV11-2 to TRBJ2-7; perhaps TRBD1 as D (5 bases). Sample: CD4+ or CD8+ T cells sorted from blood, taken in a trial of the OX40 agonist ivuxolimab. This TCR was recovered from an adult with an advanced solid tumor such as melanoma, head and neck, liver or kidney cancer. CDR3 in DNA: TGTGCCAGCAGCTTAGAGCAGGGCAGAACCTACGAGCAGTACTTC. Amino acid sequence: CASSLEQGRTYEQYF.